This T cell receptor (beta chain) was observed in a study of blood T cell repertoires in COVID-19. About the study: Both acute and convalescent COVID-19 samples were obtained from the United States, Italy and Spain. T cells, B-cell-depleted T cells, or PBMCs supplied cDNA or gDNA.

Study processing details: Reference gene primer amplification gave estimated nucleated cell counts. This table comes from immunoSEQ multiplex PCR, and its TCRdb copy is limited to in-frame clones, with some not included. The D gene and trimming were derived from the DNA, and the V and J assignments and clone size from that table. This table has hundreds of thousands of clones, around 85% appearing once. The CDR3 loop spans 12 amino acids. V gave up 3 bases and J gave up 2 bases, with 7 bases separating them. Germline V CDR1 and CDR2: DFQATT, SNEGSKA (reference sequence). This clonotype was sampled from a man older than 75 with acute or convalescent COVID-19. The J gene is TRBJ1-2, the V gene TRBV20-1; D unclear. The source material was peripheral blood. This CDR3 is CSASTRNYGYTF. DNA for the CDR3: TGCAGTGCTAGTACAAGAAACTATGGCTACACCTTC.